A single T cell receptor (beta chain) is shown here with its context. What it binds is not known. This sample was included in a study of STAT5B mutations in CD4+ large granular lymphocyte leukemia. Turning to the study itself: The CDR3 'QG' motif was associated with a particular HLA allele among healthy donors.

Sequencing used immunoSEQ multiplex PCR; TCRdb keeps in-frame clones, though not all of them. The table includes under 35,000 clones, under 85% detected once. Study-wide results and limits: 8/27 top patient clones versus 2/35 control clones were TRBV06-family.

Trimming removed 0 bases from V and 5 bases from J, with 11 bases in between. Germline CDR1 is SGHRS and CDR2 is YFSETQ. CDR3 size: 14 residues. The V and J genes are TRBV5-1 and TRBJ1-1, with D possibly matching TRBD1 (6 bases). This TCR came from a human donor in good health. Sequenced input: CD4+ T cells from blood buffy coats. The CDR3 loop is CASSLDRARTEAFF. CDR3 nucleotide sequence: TGCGCCAGCAGCTTGGACAGGGCGAGGACTGAAGCTTTCTTT.